This TCR beta chain is from a study of shared clonotypes between healthy human individuals. V was cut by 2 bases and J by 4 bases, with 11 bases left in between. Germline V gives CDR1 SGHTA, CDR2 FQGTGA. The CDR3 sequence is 15 residues long. Profiling relied on immunoSEQ multiplex PCR, and the TCRdb table lists in-frame clones only, not all of them. Found here are more than 1.2 million clones, roughly 98.5% of them singletons; the top ten hold approximately 0.4%. This receptor was identified in a man aged 30-40 years in good health. What was sequenced was naive CD4+ T cells sorted from blood. The subset denotes: CD45RA+ positively selected. The rearrangement joins TRBV7-3 to TRBJ2-2; no clear D gene. CDR3 in amino acids: CASSLVRQTTGELFF. CDR3 DNA sequence: TGTGCCAGCAGCTTAGTAAGGCAAACCACCGGGGAGCTGTTTTTT.